This record looks at one T cell receptor beta chain sequence and its context. Its antigen is unknown. Assay: immunoSEQ multiplex PCR; the TCRdb copy retains only in-frame clones and omits some. Found here are about 5,500 clones, around 94% of them singletons; the top ten hold 30% to 40%. This specimen comes from a study of STAT3 mutations in large granular lymphocyte leukemia. Whole-study context: Among longitudinally sequenced T-LGLL patients, roughly half had canonical activating STAT3 mutations detected. Findings and limits, study-wide: Every T-cell large granular lymphocyte leukemia patient had at least one immunodominant TCR beta clonotype.

The receptor was derived from a man between 60 and 70 years old with T-cell large granular lymphocyte leukemia. Some clones in this sample may be carry-over from other donors' samples. The sequenced sample consisted of peripheral blood mononuclear cells.

For the CDR3, the DNA is TGTGCCATCAGTGGTACAAATCAGCCCCAGCATTTT. Protein sequence: CAISGTNQPQHF. The chain employs TRBV10-3 and TRBJ1-5; D is uncertain. V lost 4 bases, J lost 4 bases, and 5 bases lay in between. Germline V gene data show CDR1 as ENHRY and CDR2 as SYGVKD. CDR3 length: 12 amino acids.